Listed below are T cell receptor beta chains from one sample, sequenced in a study of T cell changes during pregnancy in multiple sclerosis. The method was immunoSEQ multiplex PCR; TCRdb's version includes in-frame clones alone and lacks a portion of them. This repertoire shows tens of thousands of clones, 85% to 95% found once; its top ten account for about 3%. The sample in question was CD8+ T cells from peripheral blood mononuclear cells, obtained in the second trimester of pregnancy. The receptors stem from a female donor with multiple sclerosis, enrolled in a pregnancy study. Each CDR3 is given with its conserved first and last residue. Fields, in order: clone size, V gene, D gene, J gene, CDR3 protein, CDR3 DNA. The D gene is left open where the match is weak. Expanded clones are given a class, and other clones once, few, many or no size at all.

clone_size: once
v_call: TRBV27
d_call: -
j_call: TRBJ2-7
cdr3_aa: CASTQGYEQYF
cdr3_nt: TGTGCCAGCACCCAGGGATACGAGCAGTACTTC

clone_size: -
v_call: TRBV13
d_call: -
j_call: TRBJ1-1
cdr3_aa: CASSLEDKNTEAFF
cdr3_nt: TGTGCCAGCAGCTTAGAAGACAAGAACACTGAAGCTTTCTTT

clone_size: -
v_call: TRBV27
d_call: TRBD1
j_call: TRBJ1-5
cdr3_aa: CASSLDRGDQPQHF
cdr3_nt: TGTGCCAGCAGCCTTGACAGGGGCGATCAGCCCCAGCATTTT

clone_size: -
v_call: TRBV27
d_call: -
j_call: TRBJ2-1
cdr3_aa: CASTPGGYNEQFF
cdr3_nt: TGTGCCAGCACCCCTGGGGGGTACAATGAGCAGTTCTTC

clone_size: -
v_call: TRBV6-1
d_call: -
j_call: TRBJ1-1
cdr3_aa: CASSALEFSEAFF
cdr3_nt: TGTGCCAGCAGTGCCCTGGAGTTTTCTGAAGCTTTCTTT

clone_size: -
v_call: TRBV6-1
d_call: TRBD2
j_call: TRBJ2-1
cdr3_aa: CASGDLAGDYNEQFF
cdr3_nt: TGTGCCAGCGGAGACCTAGCGGGGGACTACAATGAGCAGTTCTTC

clone_size: few
v_call: TRBV4-3
d_call: -
j_call: TRBJ1-1
cdr3_aa: CASSQDSRNTEAFF
cdr3_nt: TGCGCCAGCAGCCAGGACAGTAGGAACACTGAAGCTTTCTTT

clone_size: -
v_call: TRBV18
d_call: -
j_call: TRBJ2-1
cdr3_aa: CASSPATVKNEQFF
cdr3_nt: TGTGCCAGCTCACCGGCGACAGTAAAAAATGAGCAGTTCTTC

clone_size: -
v_call: TRBV7-2
d_call: -
j_call: TRBJ1-1
cdr3_aa: CASSWTELTEAFF
cdr3_nt: TGTGCCAGCAGCTGGACAGAGCTAACTGAAGCTTTCTTT

clone_size: -
v_call: TRBV6-5
d_call: TRBD2
j_call: TRBJ2-1
cdr3_aa: CASSYQSGSTYNEQFF
cdr3_nt: TGTGCCAGCAGTTACCAGAGCGGGAGTACCTACAATGAGCAGTTCTTC

clone_size: -
v_call: TRBV27
d_call: TRBD1
j_call: TRBJ1-2
cdr3_aa: CASSLGQGAYGYTF
cdr3_nt: TGTGCCAGCAGCTTGGGACAGGGAGCCTATGGCTACACCTTC

clone_size: -
v_call: TRBV6-4
d_call: TRBD2
j_call: TRBJ2-3
cdr3_aa: CASSDSTSGGADTQYF
cdr3_nt: TGTGCCAGCAGTGACTCTACTAGCGGGGGGGCGGATACGCAGTATTTT

clone_size: -
v_call: TRBV4-3
d_call: TRBD2
j_call: TRBJ2-5
cdr3_aa: CASSQGWEAGARGGETQYF
cdr3_nt: TGCGCCAGCAGCCAAGGGTGGGAAGCGGGGGCAAGAGGAGGGGAGACCCAGTACTTC

clone_size: -
v_call: TRBV9
d_call: -
j_call: TRBJ2-3
cdr3_aa: CASSWGQFTPDTQYF
cdr3_nt: TGTGCCAGCAGCTGGGGCCAGTTCACGCCGGATACGCAGTATTTT

clone_size: -
v_call: TRBV6-5
d_call: TRBD1
j_call: TRBJ1-5
cdr3_aa: CASSAGTGGNQPQHF
cdr3_nt: TGTGCCAGCAGCGCCGGGACAGGAGGCAATCAGCCCCAGCATTTT

clone_size: -
v_call: TRBV2
d_call: -
j_call: TRBJ2-6
cdr3_aa: CASYWDINSGANVLTF
cdr3_nt: TGTGCCAGCTACTGGGACATCAACTCTGGGGCCAACGTCCTGACTTTC

clone_size: -
v_call: TRBV9
d_call: -
j_call: TRBJ2-1
cdr3_aa: CASSVDTGRDNEQFF
cdr3_nt: TGTGCCAGCAGCGTAGACACAGGGAGGGACAATGAGCAGTTCTTC

clone_size: -
v_call: TRBV4-2
d_call: -
j_call: TRBJ2-7
cdr3_aa: CASSQARDSSYEQYF
cdr3_nt: TGTGCCAGCAGCCAAGCCCGGGACTCCTCCTACGAGCAGTACTTC

clone_size: -
v_call: TRBV14
d_call: TRBD1
j_call: TRBJ1-2
cdr3_aa: CASRLQGSYGYTF
cdr3_nt: TGTGCCAGCCGACTACAGGGGAGCTATGGCTACACCTTC

clone_size: -
v_call: TRBV19
d_call: -
j_call: TRBJ2-1
cdr3_aa: CASSSLAANEQFF
cdr3_nt: TGTGCCAGTAGTAGTCTAGCCGCCAATGAGCAGTTCTTC

clone_size: -
v_call: TRBV10-3
d_call: -
j_call: TRBJ1-1
cdr3_aa: CAISGAGGNTEAFF
cdr3_nt: TGTGCCATCAGTGGGGCGGGGGGGAACACTGAAGCTTTCTTT

clone_size: -
v_call: TRBV2
d_call: TRBD1
j_call: TRBJ1-5
cdr3_aa: CASSERQGNHQPQHF
cdr3_nt: TGTGCCAGCAGTGAAAGACAGGGGAACCATCAGCCCCAGCATTTT

clone_size: once
v_call: TRBV4-2
d_call: TRBD2
j_call: TRBJ2-1
cdr3_aa: CASSTNELAGGPPKQFF
cdr3_nt: TGTGCCAGCAGCACCAACGAGCTAGCGGGGGGCCCCCCGAAGCAGTTCTTC

clone_size: -
v_call: TRBV19
d_call: -
j_call: TRBJ1-1
cdr3_aa: CASSQMGRAFEAFF
cdr3_nt: TGTGCCAGTAGTCAAATGGGCAGGGCCTTTGAAGCTTTCTTT

clone_size: -
v_call: TRBV4-1
d_call: -
j_call: TRBJ1-5
cdr3_aa: CASSQDPLGNQPQHF
cdr3_nt: TGCGCCAGCAGCCAAGATCCGTTAGGCAATCAGCCCCAGCATTTT

clone_size: -
v_call: TRBV9
d_call: -
j_call: TRBJ2-5
cdr3_aa: CASSDSAGRETQYF
cdr3_nt: TGTGCCAGCAGCGACTCAGCGGGCAGGGAGACCCAGTACTTC

clone_size: -
v_call: TRBV10-3
d_call: TRBD2
j_call: TRBJ2-3
cdr3_aa: CAIKIGLAGGDTQYF
cdr3_nt: TGTGCCATCAAGATCGGACTAGCGGGGGGAGATACGCAGTATTTT

clone_size: -
v_call: TRBV19
d_call: TRBD1
j_call: TRBJ1-1
cdr3_aa: CATRQGSTEAFF
cdr3_nt: TGTGCCACAAGACAGGGGAGCACTGAAGCTTTCTTT

clone_size: -
v_call: TRBV19
d_call: TRBD1
j_call: TRBJ1-3
cdr3_aa: CASSTPPQRRDRANTIYF
cdr3_nt: TGTGCCAGTAGTACCCCGCCCCAAAGAAGGGACAGGGCGAACACCATATATTTT

clone_size: -
v_call: TRBV7-6
d_call: -
j_call: TRBJ2-2
cdr3_aa: CASSPGVASNTGELFF
cdr3_nt: TGTGCCAGCAGCCCAGGGGTGGCCTCGAACACCGGGGAGCTGTTTTTT

clone_size: -
v_call: TRBV7-6
d_call: -
j_call: TRBJ1-2
cdr3_aa: CASSLEAASDGYTF
cdr3_nt: TGTGCCAGCAGCTTAGAAGCGGCCTCCGATGGCTACACCTTC

clone_size: -
v_call: TRBV7-2
d_call: TRBD1
j_call: TRBJ2-7
cdr3_aa: CASSYFPGQGSYEQYF
cdr3_nt: TGTGCCAGCAGCTACTTCCCGGGACAGGGCTCCTACGAGCAGTACTTC

clone_size: once
v_call: TRBV7-9
d_call: -
j_call: TRBJ1-1
cdr3_aa: CASSLLPGQMMNTEAFF
cdr3_nt: TGTGCCAGCAGCTTATTACCTGGGCAAATGATGAACACTGAAGCTTTCTTT

clone_size: -
v_call: TRBV23-1
d_call: TRBD1
j_call: TRBJ2-7
cdr3_aa: CASSQRGQVRCSDYEQYF
cdr3_nt: TGCGCCAGCAGTCAAAGAGGACAGGTCAGGTGTAGCGACTACGAGCAGTACTTC

clone_size: -
v_call: TRBV5-6
d_call: TRBD1
j_call: TRBJ1-5
cdr3_aa: CASSLFSQGGYQPQHF
cdr3_nt: TGTGCCAGCAGCTTGTTCTCTCAGGGGGGCTATCAGCCCCAGCATTTT

clone_size: medium-sized
v_call: TRBV6-4
d_call: TRBD1
j_call: TRBJ2-3
cdr3_aa: CASSDGTGGDTQYF
cdr3_nt: TGTGCCAGCAGTGACGGGACAGGGGGCGATACGCAGTATTTT

clone_size: -
v_call: TRBV19
d_call: -
j_call: TRBJ1-5
cdr3_aa: CASRINGQEGNQPQHF
cdr3_nt: TGTGCCAGTAGGATTAACGGGCAGGAGGGCAATCAGCCCCAGCATTTT

clone_size: once
v_call: TRBV4-3
d_call: TRBD1
j_call: TRBJ2-6
cdr3_aa: CASRPGPDRGRSGANVLTF
cdr3_nt: TGCGCCAGCAGGCCTGGACCCGACAGGGGACGCTCTGGGGCCAACGTCCTGACTTTC

clone_size: -
v_call: TRBV13
d_call: TRBD2
j_call: TRBJ2-5
cdr3_aa: CASSLIDSGEQETQYF
cdr3_nt: TGTGCCAGCAGCTTAATTGATAGCGGGGAACAAGAGACCCAGTACTTC

clone_size: -
v_call: TRBV12-5
d_call: TRBD1
j_call: TRBJ1-1
cdr3_aa: CASDLPRDRAFF
cdr3_nt: TGTGCTAGTGACCTCCCCCGGGACAGGGCTTTCTTT

clone_size: -
v_call: TRBV5-5
d_call: TRBD1
j_call: TRBJ1-2
cdr3_aa: CASSLVPGTGGESDYGYTF
cdr3_nt: TGTGCCAGCAGCTTGGTCCCCGGGACAGGGGGCGAGTCGGATTATGGCTACACCTTC

clone_size: -
v_call: TRBV27
d_call: -
j_call: TRBJ2-1
cdr3_aa: CASSSTGSSYNEQFF
cdr3_nt: TGTGCCAGCAGTTCCACAGGGTCCTCCTACAATGAGCAGTTCTTC